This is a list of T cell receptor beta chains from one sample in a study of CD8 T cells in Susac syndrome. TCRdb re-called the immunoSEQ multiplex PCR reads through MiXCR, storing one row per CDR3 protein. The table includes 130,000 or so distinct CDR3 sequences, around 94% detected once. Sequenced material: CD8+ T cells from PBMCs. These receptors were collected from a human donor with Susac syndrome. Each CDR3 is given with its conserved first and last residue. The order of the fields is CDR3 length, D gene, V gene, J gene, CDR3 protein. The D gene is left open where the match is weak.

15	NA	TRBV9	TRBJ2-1	CASSVEDSLYNEQFF
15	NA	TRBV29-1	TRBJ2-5	CSVGGGRVVKETQYF
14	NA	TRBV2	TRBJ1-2	CASGASLGVYGYTF
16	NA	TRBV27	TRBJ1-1	CASSLSIGPQNTEAFF
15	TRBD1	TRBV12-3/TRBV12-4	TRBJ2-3	CASRWDRAFADTQYF
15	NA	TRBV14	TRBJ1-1	CASSQNQGDIAEAFF
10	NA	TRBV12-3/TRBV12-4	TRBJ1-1	CASRGFGAFF
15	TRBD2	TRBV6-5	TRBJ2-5	CASSPSGAATETQYF
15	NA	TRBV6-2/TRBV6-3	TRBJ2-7	CASSPPSDTAYEQYF
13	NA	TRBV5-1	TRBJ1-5	CASSLARDQPQHF
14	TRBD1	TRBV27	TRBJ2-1	CASTPGTGFHEQFF
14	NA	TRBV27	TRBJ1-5	CASSGGGAGQPQHF
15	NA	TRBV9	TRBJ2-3	CASSAFAGATDTQYF
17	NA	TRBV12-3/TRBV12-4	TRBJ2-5	CASSLMGYGQGMETQYF
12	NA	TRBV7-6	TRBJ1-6	CASSPGESPLHF
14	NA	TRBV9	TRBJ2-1	CASSVAGRDTEQFF
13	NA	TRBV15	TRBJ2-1	CATSTESSREQFF
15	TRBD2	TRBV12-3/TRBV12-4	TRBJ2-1	CASSPSAGGRNEQFF
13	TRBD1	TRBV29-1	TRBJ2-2	CSFRDRGTGELFF
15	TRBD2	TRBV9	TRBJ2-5	CASSVGLAEQETQYF
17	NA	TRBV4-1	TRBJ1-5	CASSQDWAGDSNQPQHF
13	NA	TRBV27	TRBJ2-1	CASSWGTGNEQFF
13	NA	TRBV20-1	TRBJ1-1	CSARVPVNTEAFF
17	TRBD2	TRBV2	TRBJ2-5	CASSPVVNSGYQETQYF
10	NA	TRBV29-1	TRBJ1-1	CSVVGTEAFF
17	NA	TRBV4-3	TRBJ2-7	CASSQEGEGDFPYEQYF
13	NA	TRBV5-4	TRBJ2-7	CASSWGRSYEQYF
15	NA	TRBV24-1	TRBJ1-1	CATPWEGSMHTEAFF
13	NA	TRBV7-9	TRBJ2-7	CASSLALLSEQYF
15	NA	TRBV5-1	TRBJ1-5	CASSEDGFSNQPQHF
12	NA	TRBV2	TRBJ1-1	CASTSVNTEAFF
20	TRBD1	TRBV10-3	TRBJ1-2	CAINTGTGSLDRHLNYGYTF
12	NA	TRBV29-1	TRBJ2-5	CSVETRIRTQYF
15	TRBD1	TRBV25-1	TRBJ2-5	CASSGSMTGLETQYF
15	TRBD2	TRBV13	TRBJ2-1	CASSHGTSGDNEQFF
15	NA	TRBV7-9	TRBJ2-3	CASSFRGRDTDTQYF
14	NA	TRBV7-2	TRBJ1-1	CASSFRQPNTEAFF